This TCR beta chain was recorded in a study of blood T cell repertoires in COVID-19 (TCRdb year 2020). Background on the whole study: The collaborator samples originated in the United States, Italy and Spain and spanned the acute and convalescent phases of COVID-19. The prospective study material was composed of cDNA or gDNA derived from T cells, B-cell-depleted T cells, or PBMCs. Subjects who had been exposed to COVID-19, were actively infected with it, or had recovered from it provided the deeply sampled blood TCRbeta repertoires that made up the dataset. The repertoires were made available in a free public database intended to serve as a resource for research on the immune response to SARS-CoV-2. Samples came from the ongoing ImmuneRACE study (first 160 participants) plus 1,254 subjects from 6 global collaborators. Sample metadata almost always included a de-identified subject ID, COVID-19 status, age in years and sex. Where available, HLA class I and class II types were taken from metadata supplied by the sample provider and were not determined by assay-based typing. General study outcomes and caveats: The quantity of clinical and demographic metadata differed by source and by participant and was supplied without curation.

In regard to this clone: Its antigen target is currently unknown. It has no much larger one-base neighbor in the sample; base qualities were not kept.

The collaborating institutions used their own protocols to collect whole blood in K2EDTA tubes. For TCRbeta analysis, collaborators shipped samples in one of three forms: frozen whole blood, isolated PBMCs, or DNA extracted from either of those sample types. TCRbeta CDR3 regions were amplified from genomic DNA by means of the immunoSEQ Assay, a bias-controlled multiplex PCR. As for the original processing: The number of nucleated cells in each sample was estimated by amplification of reference gene primers within the assay. Sequence reads were collapsed and filtered to measure the absolute abundance of every unique TCRbeta CDR3 rearrangement. For each sample, productive Simpson clonality was calculated as the square root of Simpson's diversity index across productive rearrangements. TCRdb took this table from immuneACCESS and kept in-frame rearrangements with V and J called. Such tables lack part of the clones; where checked against another copy, unresolved V genes explain under half of the gap, and the rest is unexplained. That table furnishes V, J and clone size, whereas the DNA furnished D and trimming. The sample yields 120,000 or so clones; about 80% were counted once. The ten most abundant clones make up 37% of the sample.

CDR1 and CDR2 are read off the germline V gene (reference sequence) as GTSNPN and SVGIG. The junction shows trimming of 2 bases on V and 7 bases on J, plus 11 bases between the germline ends. The CDR3 runs 12 residues from the cysteine to the phenylalanine. The entry retains the CDR3 DNA only, 36 bases that are in frame from base 1. The TCR was taken from a man aged 40-49 years with active or convalescent COVID-19. The source material was peripheral blood. The chain is assembled from TRBV30 and TRBJ2-5; D gene: possibly TRBD2, on 5 matching bases. The DNA sequence follows: TGTGCCTGGAGTTCCCTCGGAGGGACCCAGTACTTC. Its protein reads: CAWSSLGGTQYF.